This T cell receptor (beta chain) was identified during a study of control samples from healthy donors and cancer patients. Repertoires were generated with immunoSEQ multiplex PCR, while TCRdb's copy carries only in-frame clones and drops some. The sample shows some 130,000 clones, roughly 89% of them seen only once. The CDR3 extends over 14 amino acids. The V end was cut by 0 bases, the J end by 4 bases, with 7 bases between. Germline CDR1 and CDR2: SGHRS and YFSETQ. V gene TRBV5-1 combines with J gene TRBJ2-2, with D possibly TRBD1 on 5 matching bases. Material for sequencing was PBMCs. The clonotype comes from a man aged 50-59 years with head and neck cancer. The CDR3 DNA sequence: TGCGCCAGCAGCTTGGGACAGAGCACCGGGGAGCTGTTTTTT. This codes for CASSLGQSTGELFF.